This TCR beta chain was found in a study of identical twins. Findings of the study overall: It was cross-sectional statistical analysis, not following the same donors, that the conclusions relied on.

All donors were healthy, and all were Caucasian. V was clipped by 7 bases and J by 0 bases; unmatched bases: 19. The germline gives CDR1 MNHEY, CDR2 SMNVEV (reference sequence). The CDR3 runs to 20 residues. About this clonotype: Its antigen is not known.

TCRdb re-analysed the 5' RACE reads in MiXCR, keeping a single row per CDR3 protein. Here the sample spans 1.5 million or so distinct CDR3 sequences, roughly 35% being singletons. The sequencing sample was made of cord blood. The chain carries TRBV27 and TRBJ2-1; 9 nucleotides line up with TRBD2. The sequence was obtained from a newborn girl in good health. Here the CDR3 DNA reads TGTGCCAGCATTAGTTGGCCCTTCTCACGACTAGCGGTCTCCTACAATGAGCAGTTCTTC. Its translation is CASISWPFSRLAVSYNEQFF.